Listed below are T cell receptor beta chains from one sample, sequenced in a study of cytomegalovirus exposure and HLA in healthy donors. Method: immunoSEQ multiplex PCR; TCRdb's copy keeps in-frame clones and lacks some. The data show 150,000 to 200,000 clones, approximately 81% seen once. What was sequenced was PBMCs. The receptors stem from a male donor in good health and CMV-seronegative. Both conserved end residues are part of each CDR3. The order of the fields is V gene, clone size, J gene, D gene, CDR3 protein, CDR3 DNA. The D gene is left open where the match is weak. Clone size appears in some rows only: once, few, many, or a class for an expanded clone.

TRBV5-6	.	TRBJ1-2	.	CASSLQAYNYGYTF	TGTGCCAGCAGCTTGCAAGCTTATAACTATGGCTACACCTTC
TRBV7-9	.	TRBJ2-3	TRBD2	CAMGTSGTDTQYF	TGTGCCATGGGGACTAGCGGCACAGATACGCAGTATTTT
TRBV4-1	.	TRBJ1-1	.	CASSQDPTEAFF	TGCGCCAGCAGCCAAGATCCAACTGAAGCTTTCTTT
TRBV19	few	TRBJ2-7	TRBD2	CASSIRLAGDEQYF	TGTGCCAGTAGTATCCGGCTAGCGGGAGACGAGCAGTACTTC
TRBV25-1	once	TRBJ2-2	.	CASSPNAEPRELFF	TGTGCCAGCAGCCCGAATGCGGAACCGAGAGAGCTGTTTTTT
TRBV4-1	.	TRBJ2-7	.	CASRGADSYEQYF	TGCGCCAGCAGGGGCGCCGATTCCTACGAGCAGTACTTC
TRBV5-4	once	TRBJ2-3	.	CATSGTGEYTDTQYF	TGTGCCACTTCAGGGACTGGCGAATACACAGATACGCAGTATTTT
TRBV2	.	TRBJ2-7	.	CASSDDRRTYEQYF	TGTGCCAGCAGCGACGACAGGAGGACCTACGAGCAGTACTTC
TRBV4-3	.	TRBJ2-7	.	CASSQVPGQLPYEQYF	TGCGCCAGCAGCCAAGTCCCGGGACAACTCCCCTACGAGCAGTACTTC
TRBV25-1	.	TRBJ1-5	.	CASSEYGGFQPQHF	TGTGCCAGCAGTGAATATGGCGGGTTCCAGCCCCAGCATTTT
TRBV28	.	TRBJ2-1	TRBD2	CASEAGSYNEQFF	TGTGCCAGCGAAGCGGGGTCCTACAATGAGCAGTTCTTC
TRBV5-6	.	TRBJ2-7	TRBD2	CASSLDPAGGSSYEQYF	TGTGCCAGCAGCTTGGATCCAGCGGGAGGTTCCTCCTACGAGCAGTACTTC
TRBV28	once	TRBJ2-4	TRBD1	CASSLPGQGNIQYF	TGTGCCAGCAGTTTACCGGGACAGGGAAACATTCAGTACTTC
TRBV29-1	.	TRBJ1-1	TRBD1	CSVATGGNTEAFF	TGCAGCGTTGCTACAGGGGGGAACACTGAAGCTTTCTTT
TRBV5-8	.	TRBJ2-7	.	CASSLFRRGYEQYF	TGTGCCAGCAGCTTGTTCCGCAGGGGCTACGAGCAGTACTTC
TRBV28	.	TRBJ1-2	TRBD1	CASSKGTGDLGYTF	TGTGCCAGCAGTAAGGGTACAGGGGACCTCGGCTACACCTTC
TRBV4-2	.	TRBJ1-2	.	CASSQATGLGDYGYTF	TGTGCCAGCAGCCAGGCTACAGGGCTTGGGGACTATGGCTACACCTTC
TRBV5-4	few	TRBJ1-4	.	CASSFSGSGNEKLFF	TGTGCCAGCAGCTTCTCGGGTTCGGGAAATGAAAAACTGTTTTTT
TRBV19	.	TRBJ1-5	TRBD1	CASSIAPDRFHSNQPQHF	TGTGCCAGTAGTATAGCTCCGGACAGGTTCCATAGCAATCAGCCCCAGCATTTT
TRBV5-6	.	TRBJ1-2	.	CASSLRGRGDGYPF	TGTGCCAGCAGCTTGCGGGGCAGGGGCGATGGCTACCCCTTC
TRBV27	.	TRBJ1-2	.	CASSLSGDYGYTF	TGTGCCAGCAGTTTGTCAGGGGACTATGGCTACACCTTC
TRBV4-3	.	TRBJ2-7	.	CASSQKTGRYEQYF	TGCGCCAGCAGCCAAAAGACAGGGAGGTACGAGCAGTACTTC
TRBV7-7	.	TRBJ2-7	TRBD1	CASSYGQAYEQYF	TGTGCTAGCAGCTACGGACAGGCCTACGAGCAGTACTTC
TRBV7-6	.	TRBJ2-7	.	CASSLRGGTSYEQYF	TGTGCCAGCAGTCTTAGGGGGGGAACCTCCTACGAGCAGTACTTC
TRBV28	.	TRBJ1-2	TRBD1	CASSSRDRYYGYTF	TGTGCCAGCAGTTCCAGGGACAGGTACTATGGCTACACCTTC
TRBV29-1	few	TRBJ2-1	.	CSVEGLSTSYNEQFF	TGCAGCGTTGAGGGCTTAAGTACATCCTACAATGAGCAGTTCTTC
TRBV27	.	TRBJ1-5	.	CASSHFSYSNQPQHF	TGTGCCAGCAGCCACTTCTCCTATAGCAATCAGCCCCAGCATTTT
TRBV28	.	TRBJ1-5	.	CASSRRGNGNQPQHF	TGTGCCAGCAGTCGTCGGGGGAATGGCAATCAGCCCCAGCATTTT
TRBV5-6	few	TRBJ1-2	.	CASSPRQEPNYGYTF	TGTGCCAGCAGCCCCCGACAGGAGCCTAACTATGGCTACACCTTC
TRBV15	.	TRBJ1-2	TRBD1	CATSRMDRGSNYGYTF	TGTGCCACCAGCAGAATGGACAGGGGTTCCAACTATGGCTACACCTTC
TRBV7-6	.	TRBJ2-7	TRBD2	CASSLGLADSYEQYF	TGTGCCAGCAGCTTAGGACTAGCGGACTCCTACGAGCAGTACTTC
TRBV7-6	.	TRBJ2-1	TRBD2	CASSILAGGSNEQFF	TGTGCCAGCAGCATACTAGCGGGGGGCTCCAATGAGCAGTTCTTC
TRBV5-4	.	TRBJ2-3	TRBD2	CASSVKLAPSTDTQYF	TGTGCCAGCAGCGTCAAACTAGCGCCTAGCACAGATACGCAGTATTTT
TRBV4-1	.	TRBJ2-4	TRBD2	CASSGGGPKNIQYF	TGCGCCAGCAGCGGGGGGGGTCCCAAAAACATTCAGTACTTC
TRBV6-6	few	TRBJ2-7	TRBD2	CASSRTSGSLHEQYF	TGTGCCAGCAGTAGGACTAGCGGGAGTCTCCACGAGCAGTACTTC
TRBV7-2	few	TRBJ1-1	.	CASSVEPGHGAFF	TGTGCCAGCAGCGTCGAGCCGGGACACGGAGCTTTCTTT
TRBV4-2	.	TRBJ2-5	TRBD2	CASSQSNGGEETQYF	TGTGCCAGCAGCCAAAGTAACGGGGGGGAAGAGACCCAGTACTTC